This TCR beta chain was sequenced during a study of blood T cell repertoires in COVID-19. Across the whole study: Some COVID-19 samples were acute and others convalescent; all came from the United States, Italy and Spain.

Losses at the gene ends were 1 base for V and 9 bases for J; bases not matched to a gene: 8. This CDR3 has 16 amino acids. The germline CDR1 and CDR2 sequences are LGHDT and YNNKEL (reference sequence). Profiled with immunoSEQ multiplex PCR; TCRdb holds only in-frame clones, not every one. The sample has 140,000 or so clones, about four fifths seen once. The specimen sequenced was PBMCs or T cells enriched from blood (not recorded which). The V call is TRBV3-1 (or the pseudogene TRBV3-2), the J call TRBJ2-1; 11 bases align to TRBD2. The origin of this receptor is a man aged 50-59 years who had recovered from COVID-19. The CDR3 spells CASSQVTSGGTGEQFF. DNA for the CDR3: TGTGCCAGCAGCCAAGTTACTAGCGGGGGAACGGGTGAGCAGTTCTTC.